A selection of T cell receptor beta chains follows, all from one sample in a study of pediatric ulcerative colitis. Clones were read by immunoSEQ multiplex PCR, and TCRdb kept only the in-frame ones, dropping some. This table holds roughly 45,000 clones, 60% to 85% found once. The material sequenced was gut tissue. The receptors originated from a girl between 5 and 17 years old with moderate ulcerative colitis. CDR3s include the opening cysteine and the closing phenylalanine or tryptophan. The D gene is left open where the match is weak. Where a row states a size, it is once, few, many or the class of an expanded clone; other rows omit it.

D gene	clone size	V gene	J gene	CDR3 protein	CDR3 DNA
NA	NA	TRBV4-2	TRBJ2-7	CASSQEVGGLSEQYF	TGTGCCAGCAGCCAAGAAGTGGGGGGCCTGTCCGAGCAGTACTTC
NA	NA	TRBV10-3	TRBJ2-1	CAIRNGTSSYNEQFF	TGTGCCATCAGGAACGGGACAAGCTCCTACAATGAGCAGTTCTTC
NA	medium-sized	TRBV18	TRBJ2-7	CASSPGRYEQYF	TGTGCCAGCTCACCGGGACGCTACGAGCAGTACTTC
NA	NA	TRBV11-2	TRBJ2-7	CASSLFGGLSYEQYF	TGTGCCAGCAGCTTATTTGGAGGCCTCTCCTACGAGCAGTACTTC
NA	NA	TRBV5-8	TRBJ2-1	CASSPGPTRYYNEQFF	TGTGCCAGCAGCCCCGGTCCCACCCGTTACTACAATGAGCAGTTCTTC
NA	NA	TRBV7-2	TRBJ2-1	CASSPRPDPSSYNEQFF	TGTGCCAGCAGCCCCAGACCCGACCCGAGCTCCTACAATGAGCAGTTCTTC
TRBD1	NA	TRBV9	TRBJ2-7	CASSVGGTGFEQYF	TGTGCCAGCAGCGTAGGCGGGACAGGGTTCGAGCAGTACTTC
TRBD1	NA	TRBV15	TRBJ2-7	CATRWTGSYEQYF	TGTGCCACCAGGTGGACAGGATCCTACGAGCAGTACTTC
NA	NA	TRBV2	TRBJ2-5	CASSETADQETQYF	TGTGCCAGCAGTGAAACAGCGGACCAAGAGACCCAGTACTTC
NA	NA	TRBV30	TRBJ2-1	CAWSVWRGKREQFF	TGTGCCTGGAGTGTATGGAGGGGGAAGCGTGAGCAGTTCTTC
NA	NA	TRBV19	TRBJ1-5	CASSWNSLNQPQHF	TGTGCCAGTAGTTGGAACAGCTTAAATCAGCCCCAGCATTTT
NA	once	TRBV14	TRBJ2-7	CASSQVAFAEQYF	TGTGCCAGCAGCCAAGTAGCCTTCGCCGAGCAGTACTTC
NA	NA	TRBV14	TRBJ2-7	CASSQGGEGEQYF	TGTGCCAGCAGCCAAGGGGGAGAGGGGGAGCAGTACTTC
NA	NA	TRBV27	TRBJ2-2	CASTDANTGELFF	TGTGCCAGCACCGACGCGAACACCGGGGAGCTGTTTTTT
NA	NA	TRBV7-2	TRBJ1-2	CASSLAGQGDGYTF	TGTGCCAGCAGCTTAGCGGGGCAGGGCGATGGCTACACCTTC
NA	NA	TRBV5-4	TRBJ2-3	CASSPSTSTDTQYF	TGTGCCAGCAGCCCTTCGACTAGCACAGATACGCAGTATTTT